One and the same sample provided the 30 T cell receptor beta chains below, sequenced in a study of control samples from healthy donors and cancer patients. Data came from immunoSEQ multiplex PCR; TCRdb stores just in-frame clones and leaves some out. This sample has some 130,000 clones, with about 90% found just once. The sequenced material came from blood. All receptors come from a woman aged 45-65 years in good health.

This clone showed up just once. This rearrangement joins TRBV30 to TRBJ1-5; possible D gene TRBD1, 5 bases. The length of the CDR3 is 14 residues. Between the trimmed V and J ends, which lost 4 bases and 3 bases, there was a span of 13 bases. Germline CDR1 and CDR2: GTSNPN and SVGIG (reference sequence). The CDR3 loop is CAWNHGTNNQPQHF. The CDR3 coding sequence is TGTGCCTGGAATCACGGGACCAACAATCAGCCCCAGCATTTT.

The rearrangement joins TRBV28 to TRBJ1-1, with D possibly being TRBD1 (6 bases). The CDR3 loop spans 15 amino acids. Per the germline V gene, CDR1 is MDHEN and CDR2 is SYDVKM. V was trimmed by 2 bases and J by 1 base, leaving 11 bases between them. This CDR3 is CASSLTPGQNTEAFF. The CDR3 DNA follows: TGTGCCAGCAGTTTAACTCCGGGACAGAACACTGAAGCTTTCTTT.

The V and J genes are TRBV2 and TRBJ2-1; D possibly corresponds to TRBD1 (5 bases). Germline CDR1 SNHLY, CDR2 FYNNEI. The CDR3 runs to 12 residues. V was shortened by 8 bases and J by 3 bases, with 8 bases between the two germline ends. CDR3 DNA sequence: TGTGCCAGCGAGACAGTCTACAATGAGCAGTTCTTC. Translated, it gives CASETVYNEQFF. Based on the CDR3 plus reference TRBV2 and TRBJ2-1, the full variable domain is EPEVTQTPSHQVTQMGQEVILRCVPISNHLYFYWYRQILGQKVEFLVSFYNNEISEKSEIFDDQFSVERPDGSNFTLKIRSTKLEDSAMYFCASETVYNEQFFGPGTRLTVL.

The genes are TRBV2 and TRBJ1-2, with D unclear. CDR1 is SNHLY, CDR2 FYNNEI, per germline. The CDR3 length is 14 residues. With 1 base removed from V and 5 bases from J, the gap between germline ends came to 11 bases. CDR3 DNA: TGTGCCAGCAGTGAAGGCGCGGGCAGGTATGGCTACACCTTC. Translating gives CASSEGAGRYGYTF.

The J gene is TRBJ1-1, the V gene TRBV29-1; D is possibly TRBD1 (5 bases). Germline values: CDR1 SQVTM, CDR2 ANQGSEA. Trimming took 4 bases from V and 1 from J, leaving 13 bases between them. This CDR3 contains 14 residues. CDR3 residues: CSVAAMGRNTEAFF. As DNA, the CDR3 is TGCAGCGTTGCCGCAATGGGGCGGAACACTGAAGCTTTCTTT.

In DNA form, the CDR3 reads TGTGCCAGCTCACCAGGGACAGTCGGAAACACCATATATTTT. It specifies CASSPGTVGNTIYF. This rearrangement joins TRBV18 to TRBJ1-3; 7 positions agree with TRBD1. The CDR3 has 14 amino acids. In germline, CDR1 is KGHSH, CDR2 LQKENI. V shed 2 bases and J 4 bases; nucleotides not matched to a gene: 2.

V gene TRBV11-2 combines with J gene TRBJ2-2; D is uncertain. Trimming removed 4 bases from V and 6 bases from J, with 6 bases in between. The V gene's germline CDR1 is SGHAT and CDR2 FQNNGV. The CDR3 totals 12 residues. The chain's CDR3 is CASSSNSGELFF. The CDR3 DNA sequence: TGTGCCAGCAGCTCCAACTCCGGGGAGCTGTTTTTT.

The rearrangement uses TRBV5-6 and TRBJ2-3; 14 nucleotides align to TRBD2. After removal of 4 bases from V and 5 bases from J, the junction contained 3 bases not matched to a gene. Germline-derived CDR1 and CDR2 are SGHDT and YYEEEE. The CDR3 spans 15 residues. The CDR3 here is CASSPGLAGGDTQYF. The CDR3 DNA reads TGTGCCAGCAGCCCCGGACTAGCGGGGGGAGATACGCAGTATTTT.

V and J are TRBV12-3 or TRBV12-4 and TRBJ1-6, with a tentative D call TRBD1 (5 bases). The CDR3 covers 13 residues. V lost 6 bases and J lost 8, with 11 bases in between. As DNA, the CDR3 is TGTGCCAGCAGGGGGCAGGGAGATTCACCCCTCCACTTT. It specifies CASRGQGDSPLHF.

J is TRBJ2-1 and V is TRBV28; 9 nucleotides line up with TRBD1. This CDR3 is 14 amino acids long. J lost 5 bases, V lost 3 bases, and 2 bases had no gene match. CDR1 and CDR2 from the germline V gene are MDHEN and SYDVKM. CDR3 in amino acids: CASSFWTGDNEQFF. The CDR3 bases are TGTGCCAGCAGTTTCTGGACAGGGGACAATGAGCAGTTCTTC.

This clone is a singleton in its sample. This chain connects TRBV4-1 to TRBJ1-1; D is undetermined. CDR3 size: 13 residues. Between the trimmed V and J ends, which lost 0 bases and 3 bases, there was a span of 5 bases. Germline CDR1 and CDR2: MGHRA and YSYEKL. The CDR3 bases are TGCGCCAGCAGCCAAGAATGGGACACTGAAGCTTTCTTT. This sequence encodes CASSQEWDTEAFF.

This clone has more than one count but fewer than ten. The rearrangement links TRBV3-1 (or the pseudogene TRBV3-2) to TRBJ2-1; a weak D match, TRBD1 (5 bases). CDR1 and CDR2 from the germline V gene are LGHDT and YNNKEL (reference sequence). The CDR3 covers 13 residues. V lost 0 bases and J lost 7, with 7 bases in between. The CDR3 DNA reads TGTGCCAGCAGCCAAGACGACAGAAATGAGCAGTTCTTC. It is translated as CASSQDDRNEQFF.

The V gene is TRBV28, the J gene TRBJ2-7; D remains ambiguous. V was shortened by 3 bases and J by 1 base, with 7 bases between the two germline ends. The germline V gene has CDR1 MDHEN and CDR2 SYDVKM. The CDR3 contains 13 residues. CDR3 coding DNA: TGTGCCAGCAGTTTCTCTTGGTCCTACGAGCAGTACTTC. This codes for CASSFSWSYEQYF.

V gene TRBV11-2 combines with J gene TRBJ1-2; D gene ambiguous. The germline gives CDR1 SGHAT, CDR2 FQNNGV. V lost 4 bases, J lost 8 bases, and 17 bases lay in between. The CDR3 covers 14 residues. The CDR3: CASSSTSGSFGYTF. In DNA, the CDR3 is TGTGCCAGCAGCTCCACTTCGGGCTCGTTCGGCTACACCTTC. Filled out from reference TRBV11-2 and TRBJ1-2, the complete variable domain reads EAGVAQSPRYKIIEKRQSVAFWCNPISGHATLYWYQQILGQGPKLLIQFQNNGVVDDSQLPKDRFSAERLKGVDSTLKIQPAKLEDSAVYLCASSSTSGSFGYTFGSGTRLTVV.

This clone was recorded only once. The V gene is TRBV9, the J gene TRBJ1-2, with 10 bases lining up with TRBD1. This CDR3 region has 14 residues. Germline CDR1 is SGDLS and CDR2 is YYNGEE. Trimming took 3 bases from V and 8 from J; bases not matched to a gene: 7. The CDR3 nucleotides read TGTGCCAGCAGCGCCGCCGGGACAGGGGTCGGCTACACCTTC. It is translated as CASSAAGTGVGYTF.

This clone occurred once. V and J are TRBV28 and TRBJ2-5; D gene uncertain. The CDR3 has 10 residues. The germline V and J ends were trimmed by 8 bases and 3 bases, with 4 bases remaining between them. Germline CDR1 reads MDHEN; CDR2 reads SYDVKM. The CDR3, as DNA: TGTGCCAGCGGAAAAGAGACCCAGTACTTC. This translates into CASGKETQYF.

The rearrangement links TRBV5-4 to TRBJ1-1, with D possibly matching TRBD1 (6 bases). Per germline, CDR1 SGHNT and CDR2 YYREEE (reference sequence). Trimming removed 0 bases from V and 0 bases from J, with 15 bases in between. The CDR3 is made up of 17 amino acids. CDR3 coding DNA: TGTGCCAGCAGCTTGGCCGGGGGGGCGGGGATGAACACTGAAGCTTTCTTT. It yields the protein CASSLAGGAGMNTEAFF.

The chain combines TRBV9 with TRBJ2-5; no reliable D call. Germline V CDR1 and CDR2: SGDLS, YYNGEE. This CDR3 has 16 residues. V gave up 0 bases and J gave up 5 bases, with 17 bases separating them. DNA of the CDR3: TGTGCCAGCAGCGTAGAGGAGTTTGGGGATCGGGAGACCCAGTACTTC. Translating gives CASSVEEFGDRETQYF.

The V and J genes are TRBV28 and TRBJ1-5; D gene unclear. This CDR3 comprises 16 residues. Germline V CDR1 and CDR2: MDHEN, SYDVKM. V lost 4 bases to trimming and J lost 2 bases, with 15 bases between them. The CDR3 DNA reads TGTGCCAGCAGTTCCCATCGACCGATGGGCAATCAGCCCCAGCATTTT. Protein: CASSSHRPMGNQPQHF.

V gene TRBV15 combines with J gene TRBJ1-6; 9 bases are shared with TRBD1. Trimming took 1 base from V and 10 from J; bases not matched to a gene: 11. The CDR3 has 17 amino acids. Germline V gene sequence: CDR1 LNHNV, CDR2 YYDKDF (reference sequence). The CDR3, as DNA: TGTGCCACCAGCAGAGTCCCTCGGGACAGGGCAAACTCACCCCTCCACTTT. Translation gives CATSRVPRDRANSPLHF.

DNA for the CDR3: TGTGCCAGCAGCCGGGGACAGGCTTCAACTAATGAAAAACTGTTTTTT. Protein sequence: CASSRGQASTNEKLFF. The V call is TRBV3-1 (or the pseudogene TRBV3-2), the J call TRBJ1-4, with 8 bases fitting TRBD1. Trimming removed 4 bases from V and 0 bases from J; junction bases left unmatched: 4. CDR1 is LGHDT and CDR2 is YNNKEL in the germline V gene (reference sequence). The CDR3 length is 16 residues.

The CDR3 nucleotides are TGTGCCAGCAGCCGGGACGCGTACAATGAGCAGTTCTTC. Protein sequence: CASSRDAYNEQFF. This chain joins TRBV3-1 (or the pseudogene TRBV3-2) and TRBJ2-1; the D call may be TRBD1 or TRBD2 (5 bases each). V lost 4 bases, J lost 4 bases, and 8 bases lay in between. This CDR3 spans 13 amino acids. Germline V gene sequence: CDR1 LGHDT, CDR2 YNNKEL (reference sequence).

The chain uses TRBV7-6 and TRBJ2-6; D perhaps matches TRBD2 (6 bases). CDR3 length: 15 amino acids. Trimming left V 10 bases short and J 0 bases short, with 13 bases between. Germline V gene lookup returns CDR1 SGHVS and CDR2 FNYEAQ. The CDR3, as DNA: TGTGCCACAAGGACTACAGCCTCTGGGGCCAACGTCCTGACTTTC. Its protein product is CATRTTASGANVLTF.

CDR3 residues: CASTKTRGAEAFF. CDR3 coding DNA: TGTGCCAGCACCAAGACCCGGGGGGCTGAAGCTTTCTTT. This sequence joins TRBV7-8 and TRBJ1-1; D possibly corresponds to TRBD1 (5 bases). The CDR3 has 13 amino acids. Germline V gene lookup returns CDR1 SGHVS and CDR2 FQNEAQ. Trimming took off 7 bases at V and 6 bases at J, with 15 bases between the two ends.

Concerning this clone itself: This sample also contains other DNA sequences that code for the same CDR3. The rearrangement joins TRBV15 to TRBJ2-7; D is tentatively TRBD1 or TRBD2 (6 bases each). The V gene's germline CDR1 is LNHNV and CDR2 YYDKDF (reference sequence). V gave up 1 base and J gave up 7 bases, with 14 bases separating them. This CDR3 is built from 14 residues. The CDR3 DNA sequence: TGTGCCACCAGCAGAGTGGAAGGGGGGAGGGAGCAGTACTTC. The encoded protein is CATSRVEGGREQYF.

The genes are TRBV19 and TRBJ1-1; the D gene is possibly TRBD1 (5 bases). Germline V gives CDR1 LNHDA, CDR2 SQIVND (reference sequence). The CDR3 has 16 amino acids. Trimming left V 5 bases short and J 4 bases short, with 20 bases between. Here the CDR3 reads CASSLLLSGLVTEAFF. CDR3 coding DNA: TGTGCCAGTAGTCTTCTTTTGTCAGGGTTGGTCACTGAAGCTTTCTTT.

This clone was found once. V is TRBV10-2 and J is TRBJ1-5; D perhaps matches TRBD1 (5 bases). This CDR3 region has 14 residues. CDR1 and CDR2 (germline): WSHSY, SAAADI. Trimming took off 5 bases at V and 2 bases at J, with 10 bases between the two ends. The DNA of the CDR3 is TGCGCCAGCAGTTCCCAGGGTGGCAATCAGCCCCAGCATTTT. This sequence encodes CASSSQGGNQPQHF.

This chain links TRBV15 with TRBJ2-7, with D possibly matching TRBD2 (5 bases). Trimming took 0 bases from V and 7 from J, leaving 10 bases between them. CDR1 is LNHNV, CDR2 YYDKDF, per germline (reference sequence). The CDR3 is 13 residues long. The CDR3 loop is CATSRDRGREQYF. In DNA form, the CDR3 reads TGTGCCACCAGCAGAGATCGGGGAAGAGAGCAGTACTTC.

The chain employs TRBV2 and TRBJ1-1; TRBD1 is a possible D gene (5 bases). The CDR3 has 12 residues. The V gene's germline CDR1 is SNHLY and CDR2 FYNNEI. V was pared by 7 bases and J by 3 bases, with 9 bases between. Here the CDR3 DNA reads TGTGCCAGCAACCTGGGGGACACTGAAGCTTTCTTT. Encoded protein: CASNLGDTEAFF.

This clone appeared once. J is TRBJ1-2 and V is TRBV5-8, with a possible D match to TRBD1 (5 bases). Germline V gene sequence: CDR1 SGHTS, CDR2 YDEGEE. The CDR3 runs 13 residues. Trimming shortened V by 8 bases and J by 3 bases, and 14 bases separated the two germline ends. For the CDR3, the DNA is TGTGCCAGTCGAGGTGCAGGGTACTATGGCTACACCTTC. Translated: CASRGAGYYGYTF.